This record looks at one T cell receptor (beta chain) sequence and its context. The antigen is undetermined. This sample is drawn from a study of cytomegalovirus exposure and HLA in healthy donors. Findings of the study overall: It was about 180 TCR beta chains that were listed as cytomegalovirus-associated. The tendency of first-cohort TCR clusters to co-occur in the 120 validation repertoires was identified by a subsequent analysis. TCR sequences were mostly rare, though some public TCRs occurred in many donors.

V gave up 3 bases and J gave up 5 bases; unmatched junction bases: 6. Germline V lookup: CDR1 SGHDT, CDR2 YYEEEE. This CDR3 contains 14 residues. The data were produced by immunoSEQ multiplex PCR, yet TCRdb's version contains in-frame clones alone and is incomplete. The data show about 280,000 clones, approximately 88% seen once. Sequencing input: PBMCs. V usage is TRBV5-6 and J usage is TRBJ1-2, with 8 bases lining up with TRBD1. This sequence was found in a woman aged 18-35 years in good health and CMV-seronegative. CDR3 DNA: TGTGCCAGCAGCTCAGACAGGGGCCTATATGGCTACACCTTC. This sequence encodes CASSSDRGLYGYTF. The entire variable domain, with the rest obtained from reference TRBV5-6 and TRBJ1-2, is as follows: DAGVTQSPTHLIKTRGQQVTLRCSPKSGHDTVSWYQQALGQGPQFIFQYYEEEERQRGNFPDRFSGHQFPNYSSELNVNALLLGDSALYLCASSSDRGLYGYTFGSGTRLTVV.